The 2 T cell receptor beta chains given below trace back to one sample, sequenced in a study of CD8 T cells in Susac syndrome. Random hexamers served to reverse transcribe roughly 0.5 to 1 ug RNA. Via MiXCR, TCRdb re-called the immunoSEQ multiplex PCR reads, giving one row per CDR3 protein. The sample contains hundreds of thousands of distinct CDR3 sequences, roughly 93% of which appear only once. The sequenced sample was CD4+ T cells from PBMCs. The receptors shown here come from a human donor with multiple sclerosis.

The chain has TRBV28 and TRBJ2-5; 11 bases match TRBD2. Germline CDR1 reads MDHEN; CDR2 reads SYDVKM. The CDR3 consists of 15 residues. V shed 5 bases and J 5 bases; nucleotides not matched to a gene: 7. The CDR3 region is CASSPPTSGKETQYF. CDR3 nucleotide sequence: TGTGCCAGCAGTCCACCGACTAGCGGGAAGGAGACCCAGTACTTC.

The chain carries TRBV29-1 and TRBJ1-1; the D gene is possibly TRBD1 (5 bases). V dropped 3 bases and J dropped 2 bases, with 13 bases sitting between them. Germline-derived CDR1 and CDR2 are SQVTM and ANQGSEA. The CDR3 totals 14 residues. Here the CDR3 reads CSVDRRQTNTEAFF. CDR3 in DNA: TGCAGCGTTGATAGGAGACAGACAAACACTGAAGCTTTCTTT.